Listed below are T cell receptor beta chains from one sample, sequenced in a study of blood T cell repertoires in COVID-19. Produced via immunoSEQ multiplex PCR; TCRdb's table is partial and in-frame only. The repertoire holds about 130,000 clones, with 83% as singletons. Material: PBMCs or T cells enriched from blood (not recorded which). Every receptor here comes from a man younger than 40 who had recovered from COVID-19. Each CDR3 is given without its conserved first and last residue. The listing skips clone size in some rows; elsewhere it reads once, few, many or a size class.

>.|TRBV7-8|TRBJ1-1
ASSLGLSPHNTEAF
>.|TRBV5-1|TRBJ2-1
ASSLDRVDSYNEQF
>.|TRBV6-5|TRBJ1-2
ASRPWVGATDGYT
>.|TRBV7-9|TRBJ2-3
ASRVFGGGTDTQY
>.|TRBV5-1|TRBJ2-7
ASSLEWSSPGFSNEQY
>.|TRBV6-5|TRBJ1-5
ASGHSNQPQH
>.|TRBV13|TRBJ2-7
ASSLNRENDEQY
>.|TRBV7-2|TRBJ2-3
ASNPIWEPDTQY
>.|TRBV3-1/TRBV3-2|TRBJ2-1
ASSQWAGTGQENEQF
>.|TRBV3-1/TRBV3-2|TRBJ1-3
ASSQAHGQAGNTIY
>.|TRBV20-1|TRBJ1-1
SASTGTKAF
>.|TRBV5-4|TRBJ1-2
ASSPNVGLNYGYT
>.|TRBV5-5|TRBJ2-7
ASSLLRLAGVYEQY
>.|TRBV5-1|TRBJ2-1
ASSLALDRGSWEQF
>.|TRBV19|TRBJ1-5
ASTRTGGHQPQH
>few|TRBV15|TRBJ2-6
ATSIGQAGANVLT